The 26 T cell receptor beta chains in this list originate from one sample, sequenced in a study of CD8 T cells in ankylosing spondylitis. General observations from the study: In ankylosing spondylitis blood, a motif of seven or eight highly homologous TCR beta variants appeared characteristic.

These receptors are not linked to any known antigen. TCRdb reprocessed the 5' RACE reads with MiXCR, giving one entry per CDR3 protein. The sample shows fewer than 450,000 distinct CDR3 sequences, about a sixth of them seen only once. Input material: blood, either unsorted or a sorted T cell fraction (not recorded which). All receptors come from a male donor with ankylosing spondylitis.

This clonotype showed up just a few times. V is TRBV28 and J is TRBJ2-7; the D is unclear. The germline V gene has CDR1 MDHEN and CDR2 SYDVKM. The CDR3 has 15 residues. V lost 5 bases and J lost 1, with 15 bases in between. Here the CDR3 DNA reads TGTGCCAGCAGTCCCGAGAGGCAGCTTTCCTACGAGCAGTACTTC. It encodes CASSPERQLSYEQYF.

The chain couples TRBV3-1 to TRBJ1-1, with D perhaps TRBD1 (5 bases). Germline V gene data show CDR1 as LGHDT and CDR2 as YNNKEL (reference sequence). The CDR3 is made up of 15 amino acids. Trimming pared 4 bases from V and 1 base from J, leaving 13 bases between. The CDR3 region is CASSPAGGGNTEAFF. DNA for the CDR3: TGTGCCAGCAGCCCCGCTGGGGGGGGGAACACTGAAGCTTTCTTT.

This clonotype showed up just a few times. The rearrangement joins TRBV12-3 or TRBV12-4 to TRBJ2-5; 7 bases are shared with TRBD2. V lost 3 bases and J lost 5; bases outside the gene matches: 12. This CDR3 is built from 16 residues. The CDR3 coding sequence is TGTGCCAGCAGTTTGGGACTCCCTAGGGAGGGGGAGACCCAGTACTTC. Protein product: CASSLGLPREGETQYF.

The rearrangement uses TRBV4-1 and TRBJ2-7, with 9 bases lining up with TRBD1. The germline V gene has CDR1 MGHRA and CDR2 YSYEKL. The V segment lost 0 bases and the J segment 4 bases; nucleotides outside the gene matches: 13. This CDR3 contains 18 residues. Here the CDR3 reads CASSQDGSRTGAFYEQYF. In DNA form, the CDR3 reads TGCGCCAGCAGCCAAGACGGGTCCCGGACAGGGGCCTTTTACGAGCAGTACTTC.

J is TRBJ1-1 and V is TRBV5-6; no clear D. Trimming took 2 bases from V and 1 from J, leaving 9 bases between them. Germline loops: CDR1 SGHDT, CDR2 YYEEEE. The length of the CDR3 is 14 residues. For the CDR3, the DNA is TGTGCCAGCAGCTTTTCCAGGAAGAACACTGAAGCTTTCTTT. The encoded protein is CASSFSRKNTEAFF.

In its sample, this clonotype was seen a few times. This chain connects TRBV28 to TRBJ1-5, with D hard to call. The CDR3 extends over 17 amino acids. Trimming took 3 bases from V and 2 from J, leaving 17 bases between them. Germline CDR1 reads MDHEN; CDR2 reads SYDVKM. The CDR3 here is CASSFSGLGYGNQPQHF. The CDR3 region has the DNA TGTGCCAGCAGTTTCTCGGGTCTGGGTTACGGCAATCAGCCCCAGCATTTT.

This clonotype was seen a handful of times. The chain links TRBV5-1 to TRBJ2-7, with 8 bases identical to TRBD2. Germline CDR1 SGHRS, CDR2 YFSETQ. J was trimmed by 3 bases and V by 4 bases; bases with no gene match: 9. The CDR3 is 15 amino acids. Written as DNA, the CDR3 is TGCGCCAGCAGCCCCGGACTAGCCGTGGGCTACGAGCAGTACTTC. It codes for CASSPGLAVGYEQYF.

The J gene is TRBJ1-2, the V gene TRBV20-1; D is unresolved. The CDR3 has 13 residues. V was shortened by 6 bases and J by 0 bases, with 11 bases between the two germline ends. CDR1 is DFQATT, CDR2 SNEGSKA, per germline (reference sequence). This CDR3 is CSANLPTNYGYTF. The DNA for the CDR3 is TGCAGTGCCAATCTTCCCACTAACTATGGCTACACCTTC.

This rearrangement joins TRBV20-1 to TRBJ2-7; D is possibly TRBD1 (6 bases). The V end was cut by 5 bases, the J end by 3 bases, with 17 bases between. The germline gives CDR1 DFQATT, CDR2 SNEGSKA (reference sequence). The CDR3 sequence is 14 residues long. The CDR3 nucleotides are TGCAGTGCTCTCAGGGGCTTCAGCGGCTACGAGCAGTACTTC. Residues: CSALRGFSGYEQYF.

This clonotype was seen more than once but under ten times. This sequence joins TRBV5-6 and TRBJ2-2, with D perhaps TRBD1 (5 bases). Trimming removed 2 bases at V and 1 base at J, with 12 bases between. The CDR3 is made up of 16 amino acids. Germline V gives CDR1 SGHDT, CDR2 YYEEEE. Written as DNA, the CDR3 is TGTGCCAGCAGCTTATCTGGGGCCTGGAACACCGGGGAGCTGTTTTTT. It is translated as CASSLSGAWNTGELFF.

This clonotype was seen ten or more times. V gene TRBV12-3 or TRBV12-4 combines with J gene TRBJ2-3; TRBD2 agrees at 7 bases. The CDR3 runs 15 residues. J lost 1 base, V lost 4 bases, and 5 bases had no gene match. In DNA, the CDR3 is TGTGCCAGCAGTTGGAACCGGGGGGGCACAGATACGCAGTATTTT. This gives the protein CASSWNRGGTDTQYF.

CDR3 residues: CASSQRAGGLEKLFF. As DNA, the CDR3 is TGTGCCAGCAGCCAGCGGGCAGGGGGCCTTGAAAAACTGTTTTTT. The chain joins TRBV7-9 to TRBJ1-4; 8 positions agree with TRBD1. Germline CDR1 SEHNR, CDR2 FQNEAQ (reference sequence). The J segment lost 7 bases and the V segment lost 5 bases, leaving 9 bases of the junction unmatched. The CDR3 is 15 amino acids.

In its sample, this clonotype was seen many times. V gene TRBV6-5 combines with J gene TRBJ2-4, with D hard to call. The germline gives CDR1 MNHEY, CDR2 SVGAGI. The CDR3 extends over 15 amino acids. V was shortened by 3 bases and J by 3 bases, with 12 bases between the two germline ends. The CDR3 spells CASSYRPGNKNIQYF. The CDR3 DNA sequence: TGTGCCAGCAGTTATCGACCGGGTAACAAAAACATTCAGTACTTC.

This rearrangement joins TRBV7-9 to TRBJ2-1; D might be TRBD2 (6 bases). Trimming stripped 5 bases from V and 0 bases from J, with 14 bases between. The CDR3 is 16 amino acids. Germline CDR1 is SEHNR and CDR2 is FQNEAQ (reference sequence). Here the CDR3 DNA reads TGTGCCAGCAGCCTGCTCCGGGACTTCTCCTACAATGAGCAGTTCTTC. Translated, it gives CASSLLRDFSYNEQFF.

V gene TRBV6-1 combines with J gene TRBJ2-5, with D perhaps TRBD1 (6 bases). This CDR3 comprises 15 residues. The germline V gene encodes CDR1 MNHNS and CDR2 SASEGT. V was shortened by 6 bases and J by 4 bases, with 18 bases between the two germline ends. This CDR3 reads CASRTRGGRGETQYF. The DNA for the CDR3 is TGTGCCAGCAGGACCCGAGGGGGAAGGGGAGAGACCCAGTACTTC.

This sequence joins TRBV18 and TRBJ2-7; no clear D gene. V was pared by 1 base and J by 0 bases, with 7 bases between. The CDR3 consists of 14 residues. CDR1 KGHSH and CDR2 LQKENI come from the germline V gene. DNA for the CDR3: TGTGCCAGCTCACCACGGTGGACCTCCTACGAGCAGTACTTC. Its protein product is CASSPRWTSYEQYF.

This chain joins TRBV6-2 or TRBV6-3 and TRBJ2-7; 7 nucleotides match TRBD2. Per germline, CDR1 MNHEY and CDR2 SVGEGT. This CDR3 is built from 13 residues. The V segment lost 4 bases and the J segment 7 bases; nucleotides outside the gene matches: 7. The CDR3 region is CASSSSGVGEQYF. The CDR3 DNA sequence: TGTGCCAGCAGTTCAAGCGGGGTGGGGGAGCAGTACTTC.

This clonotype was detected a few times. This chain uses TRBV6-1 with TRBJ1-5, with D perhaps matching TRBD1 (6 bases). V gave up 5 bases and J gave up 3 bases, with 14 bases separating them. The CDR3 runs to 15 residues. Germline values: CDR1 MNHNS, CDR2 SASEGT. The CDR3 DNA is TGTGCCAGCAGTCCCAGACAGGCTAACAATCAGCCCCAGCATTTT. It codes for CASSPRQANNQPQHF.

This clonotype was detected a few times. The V call is TRBV7-2, the J call TRBJ1-5; D is unresolved. Germline-derived CDR1 and CDR2 are SGHTA and FQGNSA. Trimming stripped 5 bases from V and 5 bases from J, with 10 bases between. This CDR3 comprises 13 residues. CDR3 sequence reads: CASSPTVDQPQHF. CDR3 DNA: TGTGCCAGCAGCCCGACGGTTGATCAGCCCCAGCATTTT.

This clonotype was counted ten times or more. This chain uses TRBV12-3 or TRBV12-4 with TRBJ1-1; no firm D call. This CDR3 comprises 14 residues. Trimming took off 4 bases at V and 0 bases at J, with 9 bases between the two ends. CDR3 in DNA: TGTGCCAGCAGTTCCGGGTATGTGAACACTGAAGCTTTCTTT. Translation: CASSSGYVNTEAFF.

Here the CDR3 reads CAISEGRGRDTQYF. The DNA for the CDR3 is TGTGCCATCAGTGAGGGGCGGGGTAGAGATACGCAGTATTTT. This sequence joins TRBV10-3 and TRBJ2-3, with a possible D match to TRBD2 (6 bases). The germline gives CDR1 ENHRY, CDR2 SYGVKD. V was cut by 2 bases and J by 5 bases, with 11 bases left in between. The CDR3 totals 14 residues.

This clonotype appeared many times. The chain recombines TRBV5-5 with TRBJ1-5, with D possibly being TRBD1 (6 bases). The CDR3 is 16 amino acids. Trimming shortened V by 0 bases and J by 7 bases, and 17 bases separated the two germline ends. CDR1 is SGHKS, CDR2 YYEKEE, per germline (reference sequence). DNA of the CDR3: TGTGCCAGCAGCTTGGGCCCGGAACAGGGATTACAGCCCCAGCATTTT. Amino acids: CASSLGPEQGLQPQHF.

The table lists this clonotype with a few counts. The chain is built from TRBV6-2 or TRBV6-3 and TRBJ2-1; 10 bases map to TRBD1. The V gene end was trimmed by 4 bases and the J gene end by 9 bases; junction bases not matched to a gene: 15. CDR3 size: 17 residues. Germline CDR1 and CDR2: MNHEY and SVGEGT. As DNA, the CDR3 is TGTGCCAGCAGTTTTGGGGTGCGGGACAGGGGTCGCCTTGAGCAGTTCTTC. Protein sequence: CASSFGVRDRGRLEQFF.

This clonotype was observed a few times. The chain joins TRBV12-3 or TRBV12-4 to TRBJ1-5; maybe TRBD1 (5 bases). This CDR3 is 15 amino acids long. The ends were cut back, 6 bases at V and 2 bases at J, with 14 bases in the middle. CDR3 in DNA: TGTGCCAGCAGGGGATCGGGAGGGGGCAATCAGCCCCAGCATTTT. It codes for CASRGSGGGNQPQHF.

This clonotype was observed a handful of times. The chain links TRBV15 to TRBJ1-2; perhaps TRBD1 as D (6 bases). Germline CDR1 reads LNHNV; CDR2 reads YYDKDF (reference sequence). CDR3 size: 15 residues. V gave up 0 bases and J gave up 4 bases, with 12 bases separating them. In DNA, the CDR3 is TGTGCCACCAGCAGAGATGCAGGGGATCGCTATGGCTACACCTTC. Translation gives CATSRDAGDRYGYTF. Together with reference TRBV15 and TRBJ1-2, the CDR3 gives the full variable domain: DAMVIQNPRYQVTQFGKPVTLSCSQTLNHNVMYWYQQKSSQAPKLLFHYYDKDFNNEADTPDNFQSRRPNTSFCFLDIRSPGLGDTAMYLCATSRDAGDRYGYTFGSGTRLTVV.

The chain couples TRBV5-1 to TRBJ2-3, with D possibly matching TRBD2 (6 bases). Germline assignment: CDR1 SGHRS and CDR2 YFSETQ. The CDR3 length is 16 residues. V was pared by 4 bases and J by 3 bases, with 18 bases between. DNA for the CDR3: TGCGCCAGCAGCCGCGGGGCGATGCCTGGGACAGATACGCAGTATTTT. Translated: CASSRGAMPGTDTQYF.